One sample yielded the 10 T cell receptor beta chains listed below, sequenced in a study of blood T cells in healthy people across ages. The authors ran a second PCR of 7 to 11 cycles using a sample-barcoded 5' primer and a J-beta primer mix. TCRdb analysed the 5' RACE reads with MiXCR anew, one entry per CDR3 protein. This table has some 1.5 million distinct CDR3 sequences, 35% to 45% appearing once. Sequenced material: blood. These receptors all come from a woman younger than 30 in good health.

This clonotype was detected once. V gene TRBV7-3 combines with J gene TRBJ2-1, with a weak D call TRBD2 (5 bases). Trimming pared 6 bases from V and 4 bases from J, leaving 16 bases between. Germline CDR1 is SGHTA and CDR2 is FQGTGA. CDR3 length: 15 amino acids. In nucleotides, the CDR3 is TGTGCCAGCAGTATAGGGAGCGGACGATACAATGAGCAGTTCTTC. Translating gives CASSIGSGRYNEQFF.

The rearrangement links TRBV5-1 to TRBJ2-3, with D possibly matching TRBD2 (6 bases). Trimming cost V 2 bases and J 0 bases, with 16 bases left between them. The CDR3 contains 17 residues. CDR1 SGHRS and CDR2 YFSETQ come from the germline V gene. The CDR3 is CASSLTGTGTSTDTQYF. The CDR3 bases are TGCGCCAGCAGCTTAACTGGGACTGGCACTAGCACAGATACGCAGTATTTT.

This chain joins TRBV10-3 and TRBJ2-3, with 8 bases aligning to TRBD1. This CDR3 region has 14 residues. The J segment lost 2 bases and the V segment lost 5 bases, leaving 3 bases of the junction unmatched. Germline values: CDR1 ENHRY, CDR2 SYGVKD. CDR3 coding DNA: TGTGCCATCAGTCGACAGGGGCACACAGATACGCAGTATTTT. This sequence encodes CAISRQGHTDTQYF.

This clonotype was observed a few times. This chain joins TRBV20-1 and TRBJ2-1, with 7 bases that match TRBD1. The trim removed 3 bases at V and 8 bases at J, leaving 7 bases unmatched. From germline, CDR1 is DFQATT and CDR2 SNEGSKA (reference sequence). The CDR3 extends over 13 amino acids. The CDR3 region is CSARARGTDEQFF. DNA of the CDR3: TGCAGTGCTAGGGCCAGGGGGACGGATGAGCAGTTCTTC.

The V call is TRBV7-8, the J call TRBJ2-7, with D perhaps being TRBD1 or TRBD2 (5 bases each). CDR3 length equals 14 residues. Per germline, CDR1 SGHVS and CDR2 FQNEAQ. V lost 5 bases and J 9 bases, leaving 20 bases between the germline ends. The CDR3 sequence is CASSMGRMSDSQYF. Written as DNA, the CDR3 is TGTGCCAGCAGCATGGGACGGATGAGCGATTCGCAGTACTTC.

The J gene is TRBJ2-3, the V gene TRBV4-2; no definite D call. Germline V gene data show CDR1 as LGHNA and CDR2 as YNFKEQ. Trimming shortened V by 1 base and J by 2 bases, and 10 bases separated the two germline ends. CDR3 length: 15 residues. CDR3 in DNA: TGTGCCAGCAGCCAAGCTGTGTCCTTCACAGATACGCAGTATTTT. It specifies CASSQAVSFTDTQYF.

The CDR3 sequence is CASALGVSDTQYF. The CDR3 DNA follows: TGTGCTAGTGCCTTAGGAGTTAGCGATACGCAGTATTTT. The chain links TRBV12-5 to TRBJ2-3, with D uncertain. V was clipped by 7 bases and J by 6 bases, with 14 bases between them. Germline CDR1 and CDR2: LGHNT and FRNRAP. The CDR3 spans 13 residues.

This clonotype has a handful of counts. The V call is TRBV2, the J call TRBJ2-1; TRBD1 matches at 8 bases. CDR1 and CDR2 (germline): SNHLY, FYNNEI. Trimming removed 10 bases from V and 4 bases from J; junction bases left unmatched: 6. CDR3 length equals 13 residues. In DNA form, the CDR3 reads TGTGCCACCAGGGGACAGGCTTACAATGAGCAGTTCTTC. Translating gives CATRGQAYNEQFF.

The V and J genes are TRBV7-2 and TRBJ1-1; no firm D call. Trimming stripped 1 base from V and 11 bases from J, with 11 bases between. The CDR3 sequence is 12 residues long. The V gene's germline CDR1 is SGHTA and CDR2 FQGNSA. CDR3 nucleotides: TGTGCCAGCAGCTTAGTCGGAAAAGTCGCTTTCTTT. This sequence encodes CASSLVGKVAFF.

The chain links TRBV12-3 or TRBV12-4 to TRBJ2-1; 9 bases agree with TRBD2. Germline trimming cut 7 bases from V and 4 bases from J; bases unmatched to any gene: 14. CDR3 length: 17 residues. This CDR3 is CASIPGIRLAVYNEQFF. In DNA, the CDR3 is TGTGCCAGCATCCCAGGGATAAGACTAGCGGTTTACAATGAGCAGTTCTTC.